Listed below are T cell receptor beta chains from one sample, sequenced in a study of cytomegalovirus exposure and HLA in healthy donors. Profiled with immunoSEQ multiplex PCR; TCRdb holds only in-frame clones, not every one. The table lists 85,000 to 110,000 clones, roughly 66% of them singletons. Sequencing input: PBMCs. Receptor source: a woman in her forties or fifties in good health and CMV-seronegative. Both conserved end residues are trimmed from each CDR3. Not every row has a clone size; where given, it reads once, few, many or a size class.

size: -
V: TRBV5-1
J: TRBJ1-6
CDR3: ASSSEGLMNSPLH

size: -
V: TRBV10-1
J: TRBJ1-1
CDR3: ASSGALDTEAF

size: -
V: TRBV7-9
J: TRBJ1-3
CDR3: ASSLAQGRSGNTIY

size: -
V: TRBV5-1
J: TRBJ2-1
CDR3: ASALAGLAGDEQF

size: -
V: TRBV19
J: TRBJ1-5
CDR3: ASRTFMEQPQH

size: few
V: TRBV18
J: TRBJ1-2
CDR3: ASSPGRRGDYGYT

size: -
V: TRBV18
J: TRBJ2-7
CDR3: ASSPLDSPSSWH

size: once
V: TRBV28
J: TRBJ2-5
CDR3: ASGYGREETQY

size: -
V: TRBV10-2
J: TRBJ1-2
CDR3: ASSGGRTNYGYT

size: -
V: TRBV7-9
J: TRBJ2-7
CDR3: ASSVARTGNEQY

size: -
V: TRBV28
J: TRBJ2-7
CDR3: ASTPGLSYEQY

size: -
V: TRBV12-5
J: TRBJ1-2
CDR3: ASGLVAGGGYGYT